This entry lists 24 T cell receptor beta chains sequenced from one sample in a study of cytomegalovirus exposure and HLA in healthy donors. The primer mix had 60 Vbeta and 13 Jbeta primers. Produced via immunoSEQ multiplex PCR; TCRdb's table is partial and in-frame only. The data contain about 190,000 clones, more than 75% of them singletons. The material sequenced was PBMCs. The receptors originated from a woman between 45 and 65 years old in good health and CMV-seronegative.

J is TRBJ2-7 and V is TRBV19; D might be TRBD2 (5 bases). Germline CDR1 LNHDA, CDR2 SQIVND (reference sequence). V lost 1 base, J lost 2 bases, and 12 bases lay in between. This CDR3 has 15 amino acids. The CDR3 nucleotides read TGTGCCAGTAGTATAGGGGGAGTTGGGCCCTACGAGCAGTACTTC. Its translation: CASSIGGVGPYEQYF.

The V and J genes are TRBV18 and TRBJ2-3, with TRBD2 as a possible D gene (7 bases). The CDR3 runs 17 residues. The ends were cut back, 6 bases at V and 3 bases at J, with 22 bases in the middle. Germline CDR1 and CDR2: KGHSH and LQKENI. The CDR3: CASSLHLGGGATDTQYF. The CDR3 DNA reads as TGTGCCAGCTCGCTCCACCTGGGGGGGGGCGCGACAGATACGCAGTATTTT.

This clone was detected once. The chain links TRBV20-1 to TRBJ2-7; D uncertain. Trimming shortened V by 2 bases and J by 2 bases, and 4 bases separated the two germline ends. The CDR3 covers 11 residues. Looked up from germline, CDR1 is DFQATT and CDR2 is SNEGSKA (reference sequence). CDR3 DNA sequence: TGCAGTGCTAGACTAACCTACGAGCAGTACTTC. The encoded protein is CSARLTYEQYF.

This clone was seen only a few times. The chain employs TRBV4-3 and TRBJ2-5; the match to TRBD2 covers 13 bases. The germline CDR1 and CDR2 sequences are LGHNA and YSLEER. The CDR3 has 15 amino acids. The trim removed 3 bases at V and 3 bases at J, leaving 1 base unmatched. This CDR3 reads CASSHGLAGEETQYF. The CDR3 DNA is TGCGCCAGCAGCCACGGACTAGCGGGAGAAGAGACCCAGTACTTC.

This chain connects TRBV28 to TRBJ1-5; a weak D match, TRBD1 (5 bases). CDR1 MDHEN and CDR2 SYDVKM come from the germline V gene. This CDR3 has 14 residues. Trimming pared 5 bases from V and 4 bases from J, leaving 12 bases between. The CDR3 sequence: CASSINQGNQPQHF. CDR3 DNA sequence: TGTGCCAGCAGTATAAATCAGGGAAATCAGCCCCAGCATTTT.

The rearrangement joins TRBV10-2 to TRBJ2-5; a weak D match, TRBD1 (7 bases). The germline gives CDR1 WSHSY, CDR2 SAAADI. The CDR3 consists of 13 residues. The germline V and J ends were trimmed by 5 bases and 4 bases, with 11 bases remaining between them. This CDR3 reads CASSRQGGETQYF. Written as DNA, the CDR3 is TGCGCCAGCAGTCGACAGGGAGGAGAGACCCAGTACTTC.

This clone has more than one count but fewer than ten. The chain links TRBV6-6 to TRBJ2-7, with TRBD2 as a possible D gene (6 bases). The CDR3 spans 15 residues. V shed 5 bases and J shed 3 bases, with 17 bases lying between them. Germline assignment: CDR1 MNHNY and CDR2 SVGAGI (reference sequence). The CDR3 protein is CASSPLPTGDYEQYF. CDR3 bases: TGTGCCAGCAGTCCCCTCCCGACGGGGGACTACGAGCAGTACTTC.

For this clone: A junction boundary mismatches the germline segment, possibly from a read error. The chain carries TRBV27 and TRBJ2-7; a weak D match, TRBD1 (6 bases). The CDR3 length is 15 residues. Germline CDR1 and CDR2: MNHEY and SMNVEV (reference sequence). The CDR3 loop is CASSTTGKGAYERYF. CDR3 in DNA: TGTGCCAGCAGTACAACAGGGAAGGGAGCCTACGAGCGGTACTTC.

The J gene is TRBJ1-6, the V gene TRBV2, with D hard to call. Trimming removed 5 bases at V and 6 bases at J, with 14 bases between. In germline, CDR1 is SNHLY, CDR2 FYNNEI. The CDR3 extends over 15 amino acids. The CDR3, as DNA: TGTGCCAGCAGTCAATCTTGGCCAGTTAATTCACCCCTCCACTTT. This encodes CASSQSWPVNSPLHF.

A few counts support this clone. The chain has TRBV6-6 and TRBJ1-1, with unresolved D. The CDR3 totals 13 residues. In germline, CDR1 is MNHNY, CDR2 SVGAGI (reference sequence). Between the trimmed V and J ends, which lost 0 bases and 5 bases, there was a span of 7 bases. CDR3 coding DNA: TGTGCCAGCAGTTACTCCGGACTAACTGAAGCTTTCTTT. The encoded protein is CASSYSGLTEAFF.

The chain combines TRBV28 with TRBJ2-7; D is unclear. CDR3 length: 14 residues. Germline lookup yields CDR1 MDHEN and CDR2 SYDVKM. V gave up 0 bases and J gave up 0 bases, with 6 bases separating them. Here the CDR3 DNA reads TGTGCCAGCAGTTTATGGGAGAGCTCCTACGAGCAGTACTTC. It translates to CASSLWESSYEQYF.

V is TRBV27 and J is TRBJ2-7; a possible D gene is TRBD2 (7 bases). V shed 6 bases and J shed 6 bases, with 36 bases lying between them. This CDR3 is built from 20 residues. CDR1 and CDR2 from the germline V gene are MNHEY and SMNVEV (reference sequence). The CDR3 DNA follows: TGTGCCAGCAGCCCCCAAGGGGGGGGGCGGGGTGTTCGCCGGGGCTCCGAGCAGTACTTC. Amino acid sequence: CASSPQGGGRGVRRGSEQYF.

This chain joins TRBV12-5 and TRBJ2-7, with 10 bases identical to TRBD2. This CDR3 is 15 amino acids long. CDR1 is LGHNT and CDR2 is FRNRAP in the germline V gene. Germline trimming cut 3 bases from V and 2 bases from J; bases unmatched to any gene: 4. The CDR3 loop reads CASGFRLAGAYEQYF. The CDR3 DNA sequence: TGTGCTAGTGGTTTCCGGCTAGCGGGGGCCTACGAGCAGTACTTC.

The chain links TRBV11-3 to TRBJ2-5; D call uncertain. V lost 5 bases and J 5 bases, leaving 12 bases between the germline ends. This CDR3 has 13 residues. From germline, CDR1 is SGHNT and CDR2 YENEEA. This CDR3 is CASSPTGSETQYF. CDR3 nucleotides: TGTGCCAGCAGCCCCACGGGTTCGGAGACCCAGTACTTC.

The CDR3 is CASSLTGQGFLDEQFF. CDR3 sequence (DNA): TGTGCCAGCAGCTTAACGGGACAGGGGTTTCTTGATGAGCAGTTCTTC. This rearrangement joins TRBV7-3 to TRBJ2-1; 10 bases are shared with TRBD1. CDR1 SGHTA and CDR2 FQGTGA come from the germline V gene. V trimming: 0 bases; J trimming: 8 bases; junction bases outside the gene matches: 7. CDR3 length: 16 amino acids.

The chain recombines TRBV7-2 with TRBJ1-1; the D gene is possibly TRBD1 (6 bases). Trimming removed 0 bases at V and 2 bases at J, with 10 bases between. Germline V gene data show CDR1 as SGHTA and CDR2 as FQGNSA. CDR3 length equals 15 residues. The CDR3 here is CASSLASGGNTEAFF. In nucleotides, the CDR3 is TGTGCCAGCAGCTTAGCGTCTGGGGGCAACACTGAAGCTTTCTTT.

The gene calls are TRBV5-1 and TRBJ1-3; 7 bases agree with TRBD1. V lost 2 bases, J lost 4 bases, and 9 bases stayed unmatched. Germline values: CDR1 SGHRS, CDR2 YFSETQ. The CDR3 spans 16 residues. The CDR3 here is CASSLGGAGTGNTIYF. The CDR3 bases are TGCGCCAGCAGCTTAGGGGGCGCGGGTACCGGAAACACCATATATTTT.

The chain couples TRBV27 to TRBJ2-6, with D possibly matching TRBD2 (5 bases). Germline loops: CDR1 MNHEY, CDR2 SMNVEV (reference sequence). The CDR3 runs 15 residues. Trimming took off 5 bases at V and 5 bases at J, with 13 bases between the two ends. The CDR3 nucleotides read TGTGCCAGCAGTCCCCGTAGGGAGTGGGCCAACGTCCTGACTTTC. Translating it yields CASSPRREWANVLTF.

This clone has just a few counts. CDR3 DNA sequence: TGTGCCAGCAGCTCGACAGGGGGCCCGGGCGAGCAGTACTTC. Protein sequence: CASSSTGGPGEQYF. This chain links TRBV7-3 with TRBJ2-7, with 10 bases lining up with TRBD1. Losses at the gene ends were 4 bases for V and 6 bases for J; bases not matched to a gene: 6. This CDR3 is built from 14 residues. The germline gives CDR1 SGHTA, CDR2 FQGTGA.

This chain connects TRBV28 to TRBJ2-7; 10 positions agree with TRBD1. Looked up from germline, CDR1 is MDHEN and CDR2 is SYDVKM. The V segment lost 6 bases and the J segment 5 bases; nucleotides outside the gene matches: 7. The CDR3 contains 14 residues. The CDR3 region has the DNA TGTGCCAGCAGCTCCGGGACAGGGGTCGACGAGCAGTACTTC. It specifies CASSSGTGVDEQYF.

The J gene is TRBJ2-1, the V gene TRBV4-1; possibly TRBD2 for D (6 bases). The length of the CDR3 is 15 residues. V lost 5 bases to trimming and J lost 12 bases, with 23 bases between them. Per germline, CDR1 MGHRA and CDR2 YSYEKL. In nucleotides, the CDR3 is TGCGCCAGCAGCTCCCGGGACCTCCTTCAGGGAGGGCAGTTCTTC. This translates into CASSSRDLLQGGQFF.

The chain uses TRBV4-1 and TRBJ2-7; 10 nucleotides line up with TRBD1. V trimming: 4 bases; J trimming: 0 bases; junction bases outside the gene matches: 3. CDR3 length equals 15 residues. Germline assignment: CDR1 MGHRA and CDR2 YSYEKL. CDR3 sequence: CASSPGQGGSYEQYF. CDR3 sequence (DNA): TGCGCCAGCAGCCCAGGACAGGGGGGCTCCTACGAGCAGTACTTC.

The chain couples TRBV11-2 to TRBJ1-1; D ambiguous. The CDR3 spans 13 residues. V lost 1 base and J lost 5, with 8 bases in between. Germline V gene sequence: CDR1 SGHAT, CDR2 FQNNGV. DNA of the CDR3: TGTGCCAGCAGCTTAGTGACTTTTACTGAAGCTTTCTTT. Its translation is CASSLVTFTEAFF.

J is TRBJ2-5 and V is TRBV2; 8 bases match TRBD2. The CDR3 length is 15 residues. The V segment lost 5 bases and the J segment 2 bases; nucleotides outside the gene matches: 7. Germline V gene sequence: CDR1 SNHLY, CDR2 FYNNEI. CDR3 residues: CASSPRTSRQETQYF. DNA for the CDR3: TGTGCCAGCAGTCCTAGGACTAGCCGGCAAGAGACCCAGTACTTC.